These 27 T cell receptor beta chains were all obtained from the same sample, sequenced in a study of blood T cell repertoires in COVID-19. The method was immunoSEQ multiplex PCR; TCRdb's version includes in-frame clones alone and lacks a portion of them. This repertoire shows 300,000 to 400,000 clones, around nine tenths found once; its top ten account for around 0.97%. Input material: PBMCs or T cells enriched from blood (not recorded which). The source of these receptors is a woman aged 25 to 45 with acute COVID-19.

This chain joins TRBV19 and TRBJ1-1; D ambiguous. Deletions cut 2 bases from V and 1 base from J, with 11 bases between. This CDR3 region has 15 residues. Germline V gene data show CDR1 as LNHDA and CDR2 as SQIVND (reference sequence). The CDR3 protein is CASSIWLGANTEAFF. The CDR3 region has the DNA TGTGCCAGTAGTATATGGCTGGGAGCGAACACTGAAGCTTTCTTT.

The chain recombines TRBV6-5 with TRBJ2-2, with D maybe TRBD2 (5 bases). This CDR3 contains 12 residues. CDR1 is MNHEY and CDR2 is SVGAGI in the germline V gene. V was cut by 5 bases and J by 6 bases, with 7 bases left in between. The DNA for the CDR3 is TGTGCCAGCAGTCGAGGGTCCGGGGAGCTGTTTTTT. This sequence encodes CASSRGSGELFF.

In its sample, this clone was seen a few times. CDR3 residues: CASSQDSTNEKLFF. The CDR3, as DNA: TGCGCCAGCAGCCAAGACTCAACTAATGAAAAACTGTTTTTT. V usage is TRBV4-1 and J usage is TRBJ1-4, with D unclear. Trimming pared 0 bases from V and 0 bases from J, leaving 2 bases between. The CDR3 is made up of 14 amino acids. In germline, CDR1 is MGHRA, CDR2 YSYEKL.

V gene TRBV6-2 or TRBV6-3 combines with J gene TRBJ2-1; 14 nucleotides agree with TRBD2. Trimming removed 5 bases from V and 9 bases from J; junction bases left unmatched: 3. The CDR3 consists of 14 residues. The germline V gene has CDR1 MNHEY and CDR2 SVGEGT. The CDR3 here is CASSGLAGGREQFF. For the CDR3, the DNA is TGTGCCAGCAGTGGACTAGCGGGGGGTCGTGAGCAGTTCTTC.

The CDR3 coding sequence is TGTGCCAGCAGTTTATCCCCGGGCAATCAGCCCCAGCATTTT. This translates into CASSLSPGNQPQHF. The rearrangement uses TRBV27 and TRBJ1-5; D not resolved. Trimming removed 0 bases from V and 2 bases from J, with 5 bases in between. The germline CDR1 and CDR2 sequences are MNHEY and SMNVEV (reference sequence). CDR3 length: 14 amino acids.

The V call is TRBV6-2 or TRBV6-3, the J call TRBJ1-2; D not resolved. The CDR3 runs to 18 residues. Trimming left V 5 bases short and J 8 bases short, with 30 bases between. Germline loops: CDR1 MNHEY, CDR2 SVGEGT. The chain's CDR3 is CASSQGRQGPLKVGGYTF. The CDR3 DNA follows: TGTGCCAGCAGTCAAGGGAGACAAGGGCCCTTAAAGGTTGGAGGCTACACCTTC.

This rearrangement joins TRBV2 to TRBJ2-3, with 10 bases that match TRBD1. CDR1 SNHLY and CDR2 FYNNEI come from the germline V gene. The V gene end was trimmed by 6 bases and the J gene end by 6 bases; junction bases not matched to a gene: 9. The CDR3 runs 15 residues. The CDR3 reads CASSGVGTGVDTQYF. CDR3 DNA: TGTGCCAGCAGCGGGGTCGGGACAGGGGTTGATACGCAGTATTTT.

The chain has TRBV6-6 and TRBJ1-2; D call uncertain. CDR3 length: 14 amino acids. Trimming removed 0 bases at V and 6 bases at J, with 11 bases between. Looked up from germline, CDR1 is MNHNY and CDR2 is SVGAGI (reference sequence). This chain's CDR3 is CASSYSMLGDGYTF. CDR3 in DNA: TGTGCCAGCAGTTACTCGATGCTCGGGGATGGCTACACCTTC.

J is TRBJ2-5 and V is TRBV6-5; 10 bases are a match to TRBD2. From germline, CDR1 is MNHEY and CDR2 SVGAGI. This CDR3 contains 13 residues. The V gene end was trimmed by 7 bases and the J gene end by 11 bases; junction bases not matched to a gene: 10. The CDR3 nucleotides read TGTGCCAGCACCTTAGCGGGGGGACAGAGTCAGTACTTC. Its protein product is CASTLAGGQSQYF.

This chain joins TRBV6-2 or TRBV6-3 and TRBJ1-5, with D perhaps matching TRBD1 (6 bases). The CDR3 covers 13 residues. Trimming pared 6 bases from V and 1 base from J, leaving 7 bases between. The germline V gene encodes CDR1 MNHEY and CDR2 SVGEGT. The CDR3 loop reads CASSDRSNQPQHF. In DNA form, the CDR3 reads TGTGCCAGCAGCGACAGGAGCAATCAGCCCCAGCATTTT.

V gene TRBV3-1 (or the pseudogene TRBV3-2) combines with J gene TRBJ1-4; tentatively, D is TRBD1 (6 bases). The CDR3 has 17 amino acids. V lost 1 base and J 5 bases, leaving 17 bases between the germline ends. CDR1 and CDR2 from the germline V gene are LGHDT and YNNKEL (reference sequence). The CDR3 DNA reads TGTGCCAGCAGCCAAGGAGAGGACAGAGGCTGGAATGAAAAACTGTTTTTT. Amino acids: CASSQGEDRGWNEKLFF.

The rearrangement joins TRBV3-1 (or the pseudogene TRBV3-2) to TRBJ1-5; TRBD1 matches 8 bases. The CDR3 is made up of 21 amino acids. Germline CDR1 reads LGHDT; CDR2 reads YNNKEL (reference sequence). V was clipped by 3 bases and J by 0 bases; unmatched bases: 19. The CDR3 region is CASSQGPRDRHSNYSNQPQHF. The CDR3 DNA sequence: TGTGCCAGCAGCCAGGGCCCCCGGGACAGGCACTCTAATTATAGCAATCAGCCCCAGCATTTT.

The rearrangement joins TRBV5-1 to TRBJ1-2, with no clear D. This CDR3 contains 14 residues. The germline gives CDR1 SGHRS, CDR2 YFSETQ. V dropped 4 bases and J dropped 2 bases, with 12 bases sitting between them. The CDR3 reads CASSPSPGNYGYTF. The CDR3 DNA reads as TGCGCCAGCAGCCCCTCCCCCGGGAACTATGGCTACACCTTC.

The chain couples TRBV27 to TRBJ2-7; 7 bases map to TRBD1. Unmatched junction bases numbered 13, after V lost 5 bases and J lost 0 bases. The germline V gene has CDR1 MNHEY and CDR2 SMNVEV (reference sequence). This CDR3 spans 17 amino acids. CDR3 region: CASSRTGPLRASYEQYF. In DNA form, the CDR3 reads TGTGCCAGCAGTCGGACAGGACCTCTCCGGGCCTCCTACGAGCAGTACTTC.

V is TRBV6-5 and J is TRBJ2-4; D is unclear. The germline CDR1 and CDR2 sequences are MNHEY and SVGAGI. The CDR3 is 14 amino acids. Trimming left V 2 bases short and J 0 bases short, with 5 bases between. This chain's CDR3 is CASSYTLAKNIQYF. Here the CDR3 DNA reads TGTGCCAGCAGTTACACTCTAGCCAAAAACATTCAGTACTTC.

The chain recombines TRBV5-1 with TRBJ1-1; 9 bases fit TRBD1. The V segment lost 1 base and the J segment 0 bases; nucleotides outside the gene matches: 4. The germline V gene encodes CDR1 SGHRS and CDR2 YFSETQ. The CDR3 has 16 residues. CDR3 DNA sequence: TGCGCCAGCAGCTTGACGGGACAGGGTATGAACACTGAAGCTTTCTTT. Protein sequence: CASSLTGQGMNTEAFF.

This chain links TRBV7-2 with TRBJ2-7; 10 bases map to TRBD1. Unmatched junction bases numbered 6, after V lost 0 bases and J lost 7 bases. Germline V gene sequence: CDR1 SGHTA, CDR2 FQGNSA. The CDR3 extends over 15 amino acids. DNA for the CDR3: TGTGCCAGCAGCTTAGCAGGGACAGGGGATGGGGAGCAGTACTTC. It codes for CASSLAGTGDGEQYF. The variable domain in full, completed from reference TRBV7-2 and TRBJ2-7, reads GAGVSQSPSNKVTEKGKDVELRCDPISGHTALYWYRQSLGQGLEFLIYFQGNSAPDKSGLPSDRFSAERTGGSVSTLTIQRTQQEDSAVYLCASSLAGTGDGEQYFGPGTRLTVT.

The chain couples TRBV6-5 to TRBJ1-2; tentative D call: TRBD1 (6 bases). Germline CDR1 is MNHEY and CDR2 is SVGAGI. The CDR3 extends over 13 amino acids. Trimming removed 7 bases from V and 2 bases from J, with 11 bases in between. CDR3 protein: CASTRGANYGYTF. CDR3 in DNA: TGTGCCAGCACCCGGGGGGCGAACTATGGCTACACCTTC.

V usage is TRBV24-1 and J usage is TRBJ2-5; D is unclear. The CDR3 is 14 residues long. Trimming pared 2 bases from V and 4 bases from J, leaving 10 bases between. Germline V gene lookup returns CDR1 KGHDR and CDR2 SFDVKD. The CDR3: CATSDSGSRETQYF. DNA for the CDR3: TGTGCCACCAGTGATTCCGGGTCACGAGAGACCCAGTACTTC.

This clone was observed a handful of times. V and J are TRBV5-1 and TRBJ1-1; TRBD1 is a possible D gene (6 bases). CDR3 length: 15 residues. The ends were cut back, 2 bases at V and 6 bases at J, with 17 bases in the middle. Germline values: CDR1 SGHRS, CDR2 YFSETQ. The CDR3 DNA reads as TGCGCCAGCAGCTTACCCGCAGGGGTAGGATCTGAAGCTTTCTTT. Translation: CASSLPAGVGSEAFF.

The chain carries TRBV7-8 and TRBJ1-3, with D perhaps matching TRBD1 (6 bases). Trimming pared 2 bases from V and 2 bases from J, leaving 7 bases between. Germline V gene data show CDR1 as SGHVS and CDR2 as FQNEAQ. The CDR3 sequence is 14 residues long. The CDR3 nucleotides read TGTGCCAGCAGCTTAAGGGGGACTGGAAACACCATATATTTT. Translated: CASSLRGTGNTIYF.

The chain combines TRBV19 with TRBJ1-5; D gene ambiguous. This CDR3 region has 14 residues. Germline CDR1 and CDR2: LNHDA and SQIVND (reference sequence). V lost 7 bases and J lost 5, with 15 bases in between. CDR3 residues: CASTPQGRDQPQHF. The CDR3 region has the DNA TGTGCCAGTACCCCGCAAGGGAGGGATCAGCCCCAGCATTTT.

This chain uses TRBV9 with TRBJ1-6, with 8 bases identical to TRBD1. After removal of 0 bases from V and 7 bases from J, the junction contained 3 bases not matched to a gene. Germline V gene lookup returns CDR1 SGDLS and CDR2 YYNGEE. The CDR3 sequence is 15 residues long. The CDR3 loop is CASSVGRTGNSPLHF. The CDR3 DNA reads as TGTGCCAGCAGCGTAGGAAGGACAGGGAATTCACCCCTCCACTTT.

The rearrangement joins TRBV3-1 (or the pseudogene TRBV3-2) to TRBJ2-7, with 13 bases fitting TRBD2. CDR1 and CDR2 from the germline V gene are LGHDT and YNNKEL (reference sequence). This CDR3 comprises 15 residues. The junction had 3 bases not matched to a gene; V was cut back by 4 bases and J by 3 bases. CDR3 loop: CASSPRLAGGYEQYF. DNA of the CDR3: TGTGCCAGCAGCCCTAGACTAGCGGGGGGCTACGAGCAGTACTTC.

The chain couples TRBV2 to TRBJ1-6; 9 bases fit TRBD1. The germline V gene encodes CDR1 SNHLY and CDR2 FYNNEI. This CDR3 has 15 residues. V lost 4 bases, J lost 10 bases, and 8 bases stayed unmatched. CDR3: CASSGTGQGRSPLHF. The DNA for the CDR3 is TGTGCCAGCAGTGGGACGGGACAGGGCCGCTCACCCCTCCACTTT. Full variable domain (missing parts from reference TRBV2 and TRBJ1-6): EPEVTQTPSHQVTQMGQEVILRCVPISNHLYFYWYRQILGQKVEFLVSFYNNEISEKSEIFDDQFSVERPDGSNFTLKIRSTKLEDSAMYFCASSGTGQGRSPLHFGNGTRLTVT.

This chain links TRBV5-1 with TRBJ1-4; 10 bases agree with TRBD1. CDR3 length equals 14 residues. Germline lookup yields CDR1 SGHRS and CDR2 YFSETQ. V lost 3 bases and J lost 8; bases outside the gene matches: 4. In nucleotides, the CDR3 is TGCGCCAGCAGCTCGGGACAGGGGCCAGAAAAACTGTTTTTT. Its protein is CASSSGQGPEKLFF.

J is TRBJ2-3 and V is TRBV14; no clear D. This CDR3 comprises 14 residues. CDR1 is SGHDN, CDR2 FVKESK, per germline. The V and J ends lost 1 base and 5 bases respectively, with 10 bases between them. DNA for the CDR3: TGTGCCAGCAGCCAAGTTTCGGTTTTAGATACGCAGTATTTT. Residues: CASSQVSVLDTQYF.